A selection of T cell receptor beta chains follows, all from one sample in a study of T cell changes during pregnancy in multiple sclerosis. Using immunoSEQ multiplex PCR, the repertoire was profiled, and TCRdb retains in-frame clones only, with some absent. The sample has approximately 80,000 clones; approximately 94% are singletons. Here the sequenced sample was peripheral blood, taken in the third trimester of pregnancy. All receptors come from a female donor with multiple sclerosis, enrolled in a pregnancy study. Each CDR3 is given with its conserved first and last residue. D genes are given only for firm matches. The size of a clone is reported for some rows only, either as once, few or many, or as a class for expanded clones.

d_call j_call v_call clone_size cdr3_nt cdr3_aa
TRBD1 TRBJ1-1 TRBV5-8 once TGTGCCAGCGAAGCGACAGGGACCACTGAAGCTTTCTTT CASEATGTTEAFF
NA TRBJ1-2 TRBV6-5 NA TGTGCCAGCAGTTACTGGGGGGGGACAACGAACTATGGCTACACCTTC CASSYWGGTTNYGYTF
NA TRBJ1-5 TRBV5-6 many TGTGCCAGCAGCCTCGACGGGTCACAGCCCCAGCATTTT CASSLDGSQPQHF
NA TRBJ2-7 TRBV7-3 NA TGTGCCAGCAGCTCGCGAGGCCACGTTAGCTCCTACGAGCAGTACTTC CASSSRGHVSSYEQYF
TRBD2 TRBJ2-3 TRBV9 NA TGTGCCAGCGGGACTAGTCTCGCGGATACGCAGTATTTT CASGTSLADTQYF
NA TRBJ2-1 TRBV7-9 NA TGTGCCAGCAGCTTTATTGTCAGGGGGGTCAATGAGCAGTTCTTC CASSFIVRGVNEQFF
NA TRBJ2-2 TRBV6-1 NA TGTGCCAGCAGCGAGAGCAGCGGGCTGTTTTTT CASSESSGLFF
TRBD1 TRBJ1-6 TRBV30 NA TGTGCCTGGAGGGGGACAGGGGGAAAATCACCCCTCCACTTT CAWRGTGGKSPLHF
NA TRBJ1-6 TRBV6-5 NA TGTGCCAGCAGTCTGCGGGGGGCCCCAGGGTCACCCCTCCACTTT CASSLRGAPGSPLHF
NA TRBJ1-5 TRBV27 NA TGTGCCAGCAGTTTCCGAGACGGGGGGCGGCAGCCCCAGCATTTT CASSFRDGGRQPQHF
TRBD1 TRBJ1-2 TRBV7-9 NA TGTGCCAGCAGCTTAGGGACAGGGTATGGCTACACCTTC CASSLGTGYGYTF
NA TRBJ1-4 TRBV9 NA TGTGCCAGCAGCGCTGACAGCTATAATGAAAAACTGTTTTTT CASSADSYNEKLFF
NA TRBJ1-3 TRBV30 NA TGTGCCTGGAATCCCATGGGCCCTGCCTCTGGAAACACCATATATTTT CAWNPMGPASGNTIYF
NA TRBJ2-2 TRBV6-4 NA TGTGCCAGCAAGGCGAGGGCGGTCACCGGGGAGCTGTTTTTT CASKARAVTGELFF
TRBD1 TRBJ1-1 TRBV28 NA TGTGCCAGCACGGGACAGCAGAACACTGAAGCTTTCTTT CASTGQQNTEAFF
NA TRBJ2-3 TRBV10-3 NA TGTGCCATCAGTGCAACCGATGGGCACACAGATACGCAGTATTTT CAISATDGHTDTQYF
NA TRBJ2-5 TRBV5-4 NA TGTGCCAGCAGCTTGGAGGGGATCGGGGAGACCCAGTACTTC CASSLEGIGETQYF
NA TRBJ1-4 TRBV9 NA TGTGCCAGCTCGCAGGGGCATAATGAAAAACTGTTTTTT CASSQGHNEKLFF